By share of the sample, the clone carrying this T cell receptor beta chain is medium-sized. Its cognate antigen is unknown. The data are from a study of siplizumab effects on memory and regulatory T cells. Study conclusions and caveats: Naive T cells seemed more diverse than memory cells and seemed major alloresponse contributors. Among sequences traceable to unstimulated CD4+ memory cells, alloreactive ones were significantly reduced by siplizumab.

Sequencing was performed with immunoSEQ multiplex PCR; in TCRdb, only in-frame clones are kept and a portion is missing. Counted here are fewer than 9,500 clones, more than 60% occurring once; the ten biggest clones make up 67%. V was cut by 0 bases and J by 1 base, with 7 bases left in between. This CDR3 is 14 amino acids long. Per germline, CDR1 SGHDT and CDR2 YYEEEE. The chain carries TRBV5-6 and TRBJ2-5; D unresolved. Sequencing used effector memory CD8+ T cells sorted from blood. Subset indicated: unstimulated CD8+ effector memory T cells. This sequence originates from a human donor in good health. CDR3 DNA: TGTGCCAGCAGCTTGGTAGGACCCCAAGAGACCCAGTACTTC. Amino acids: CASSLVGPQETQYF.